Listed here is a single T cell receptor beta chain. Its antigen remains unidentified. Per-nucleotide qualities are absent, and no much larger clonotype sits a single base away. Looking up the germline V gene yields CDR1 SGHRS and CDR2 YFSETQ. V lost 4 bases and J lost 7 bases, and the count of bases not matched to a germline gene is 10. Counted from cysteine to phenylalanine, this CDR3 has 14 amino acids. Only the CDR3 portion is preserved as DNA: 42 bases, with reading frame beginning at the first base. This record belongs to a study of T cells in localized non-small cell lung cancer (TCRdb year 2020). For the wider study: Comparing tumors with uninvolved tumor-adjacent lungs, the study looked at the T cell repertoires of 200 to 250 patients with early-stage NSCLC. All 240 or so NSCLC patients in the cohort were treatment-naive and had localized lung tumors that were resected. Of the NSCLC patients, roughly 130 were male and 107 were female, and the mean age was around 66 years.

What the study reported, not specific to this receptor: Because multi-region tumor sequencing was not done, intratumor heterogeneity could not be ruled out. A median of 57 of the top 100 tumor clones turned up in the paired uninvolved adjacent lung, and under 30 of those clones also ranked among the top 100 of that same adjacent lung. Higher T cell density in blood was associated with longer overall survival, whereas higher clonality in adjacent lung was associated with shorter survival. Since the design was exploratory, TCR variables were selected using unadjusted p-values with no false-discovery rate correction. Uninvolved tumor-adjacent lung showed the highest T cell clonality, higher than tumor, which suggests more focused antigenic responses in the uninvolved tumor-adjacent lung.

At diagnosis, tumor, uninvolved tumor-adjacent lung and peripheral blood were collected and then preserved as a mix of FFPE and fresh-frozen material. The immunoSEQ Assay was used to sequence TCR beta CDR3 regions from DNA. For the original study's pipeline: T cell density was computed as TCR beta template counts normalized to usable DNA estimated by amplifying housekeeping genes. Richness was estimated using the preseqR package, with extrapolation to 400,000 templates for PBMC samples and to 120,000 templates for tissue samples. Clonality was calculated as one minus Pielou's evenness. Differential abundance testing on productive amino-acid clonotypes, with a minimum total count of 5 and an alpha of 0.1, was used to identify tissue-enriched TCRs. Repertoire overlap between compartments was quantified with the Jaccard Index and Morisita Overlap Index. TCR beta CDR3s were clustered by GLIPH together with public tetramer-defined viral CDR3s, and at least three viral sequences plus V-gene enrichment were required for viral motifs. Imported from immuneACCESS, the table was reduced by TCRdb to in-frame sequences with V and J called. These copies leave out some clones; in studies compared against another copy, an unresolved V gene accounts for under half, and the cause of the remainder is not known. The V and J calls and clone size are taken from that table; D and trimming were inferred from the DNA. The sample table contains around 2,000 clones; only one count was recorded for around 23% of them. The ten largest clones add up to more than 7% of the sample.

The receptor was derived from a man aged 40 to 69 with stage III lung adenocarcinoma. This material consisted of lung tumor tissue, taken before any cancer treatment. The chain couples TRBV5-1 to TRBJ1-2; TRBD1 aligns with 7 central bases. For the CDR3, the sequence is CASSTLTGFLGYTF. The nucleotides are TGCGCCAGCAGCACCTTGACAGGGTTCCTTGGCTACACCTTC.